These T cell receptor beta chains were read from a single sample in a study of blood T cells in healthy people across ages. Using its own MiXCR run on the 5' RACE reads, TCRdb lists one record per CDR3 protein. The sample gives under 2 million distinct CDR3 sequences, about 31% of which show up once; around 11% is in the top ten. Sample: blood. These receptors all stem from a woman aged 30 to 39 in good health. The CDR3 runs from the conserved cysteine through the conserved F or W. D genes are given only for firm matches. Clone size is given for some rows only: seen once, a few or many times, or a class if the clone is expanded.

J	length	V	D	size	DNA	CDR3
TRBJ2-1	16	TRBV5-1	TRBD2	.	TGCGCCAGCAGCTTAACGGGACTAGCGGTCTATAATGAGCAGTTCTTC	CASSLTGLAVYNEQFF
TRBJ1-5	16	TRBV4-1	TRBD1	few	TGCGCCAGCAGCCAAGATTACGGGACAGGAAATCAGCCCCAGCATTTT	CASSQDYGTGNQPQHF
TRBJ2-1	17	TRBV7-9	TRBD2	.	TGTGCCAGCAGCCCCCGGGCTAGCGGGCGGATGGACAATGAGCAGTTCTTC	CASSPRASGRMDNEQFF
TRBJ2-5	13	TRBV5-5	.	once	TGTGCCAGCAGTTTCCCTGCTCAAGAGACCCAGTACTTC	CASSFPAQETQYF
TRBJ1-5	14	TRBV20-1	.	few	TGCAGTGCCCCTCAGGCCTTCGAGGGTCAGCCCCAGCATTTT	CSAPQAFEGQPQHF
TRBJ2-3	15	TRBV5-1	.	few	TGCGCCAGCAGCCTGGGGACGTTGGGAGCAGATACGCAGTATTTT	CASSLGTLGADTQYF
TRBJ1-5	13	TRBV5-1	.	.	TGCGTCAGCAGCTTGGGGGGGTTCGAGCCCCAGCATTTT	CVSSLGGFEPQHF
TRBJ2-1	17	TRBV11-2	TRBD2	.	TGTGCCAGCAGCTCGACTAGCGGGGGCCGTACCTACAATGAGCAGTTCTTC	CASSSTSGGRTYNEQFF
TRBJ1-6	16	TRBV27	TRBD1	.	TGTGCCAGCAGTCTTTGGGACAGTTCCTCGGATTCACCCCTCCACTTT	CASSLWDSSSDSPLHF
TRBJ2-7	15	TRBV4-1	.	few	TGCGCCAGCAGCCAAAAAATTGGAGGGGGCTACGAGCAGTACTTC	CASSQKIGGGYEQYF
TRBJ2-7	15	TRBV12-3/TRBV12-4	TRBD2	.	TGTGCCAGCAGCAATCCGGGACTAGCGAACTACGATCAGTACTTC	CASSNPGLANYDQYF
TRBJ2-1	19	TRBV29-1	TRBD2	few	TGCAGCGTTGAAGATCCGGGAGGGTGGACTAGCGGGAGAGTGGGTGAGCAGTTCTTC	CSVEDPGGWTSGRVGEQFF
TRBJ2-5	15	TRBV27	.	few	TGTGCCAGCAGTTCCCGACAGGTCCCGATGGAGACCCAGTACTTC	CASSSRQVPMETQYF
TRBJ2-7	13	TRBV5-6	.	.	TGTGCCAGCAGCCCGGTGGGCAGTGACGAGCAGTACTTC	CASSPVGSDEQYF
TRBJ2-6	18	TRBV11-1	.	once	TGTGCCAGCAGCCTAACGTCCGGGGCACTGGCTGGGGCCAACGTCCTGACTTTC	CASSLTSGALAGANVLTF
TRBJ2-5	14	TRBV4-1	.	few	TGCGCCAGCAGCCTCACGGGACTCCTCAGGACCCAGTACTTC	CASSLTGLLRTQYF
TRBJ2-7	15	TRBV6-2/TRBV6-3	.	.	TGTGCCAGCAGAGCCCGGGACGCCTACTCCTACGAGCAGTACTTC	CASRARDAYSYEQYF
TRBJ1-4	14	TRBV5-1	TRBD1	few	TGCGCCGGCAGCCCAAAGGGACAGGACGAAAAACTGTTTTTT	CAGSPKGQDEKLFF
TRBJ1-6	12	TRBV27	.	many	TGTGCCAGCAGTCTGGGGGGCTCACCCCTCCACTTT	CASSLGGSPLHF
TRBJ2-7	13	TRBV20-1	.	few	TGCAGTGCTATAGTACTAGCAGACTACGAGCGGTACTTC	CSAIVLADYERYF
TRBJ2-7	13	TRBV5-1	.	few	TGCGCCAGCAGCTTTACGACCCCTCACGAGCAGTACTTC	CASSFTTPHEQYF
TRBJ2-7	16	TRBV21-1	.	.	TGTGCCAGCAGGTCAACCCGGGACCTTACTAGCTACGAGCAGTACTTC	CASRSTRDLTSYEQYF
TRBJ2-1	16	TRBV20-1	TRBD2	.	TGCAGTGCTAGAGATCTGTCGGGGGGGCCAAGTAATGAGCAGTTCTTC	CSARDLSGGPSNEQFF
TRBJ2-3	17	TRBV10-3	TRBD2	.	TGTGCCATCAGTCCGAAAGGACTAGCGGGAGGCCCAGATACGCAGTATTTT	CAISPKGLAGGPDTQYF
TRBJ2-3	14	TRBV7-6	.	few	TGTGCCAGCAGCTTTTTGGGGGAGGCAGATACGCAGTATTTT	CASSFLGEADTQYF
TRBJ2-3	15	TRBV29-1	TRBD2	.	TGCAGCGTTCTGACTAGCGGGGGACGCACAGATACGCAGTATTTT	CSVLTSGGRTDTQYF
TRBJ2-7	15	TRBV11-2	.	.	TGTGCCAGCAGCTTAGACGTCTCCAGCTCCTACGAGCAGTACTTC	CASSLDVSSSYEQYF
TRBJ2-7	14	TRBV30	.	few	TGTGCCTGGAGTGTACCTCGACCCGGGACACAGCAGTACTTC	CAWSVPRPGTQQYF